This entry features one T cell receptor (beta chain) sequence. Germline values: CDR1 LNHDA, CDR2 SQIVND (reference sequence). Unmatched junction bases numbered 10, after V lost 4 bases and J lost 4 bases. This CDR3 spans 16 amino acids. The sample is drawn from a study of T cell responses to AZD1222 COVID-19 vaccine. The repertoire was sequenced with immunoSEQ multiplex PCR; TCRdb's copy has only in-frame clones and lacks some. The table includes approximately 140,000 clones, about 91% detected once. The source material was peripheral blood, sampled 28 days after the second AZD1222 dose. V is TRBV19 and J is TRBJ2-1; 7 nucleotides line up with TRBD1. The receptor was isolated from an adult who received the AZD1222 COVID-19 vaccine. As DNA, the CDR3 is TGTGCCAGTAGTACCGGGACAGACGTACCTTACAATGAGCAGTTCTTC. This encodes CASSTGTDVPYNEQFF.